These T cell receptor beta chains were read from a single sample in a study of glioma-infiltrating T cells. One entry per CDR3 protein results from TCRdb running MiXCR on the multiplex PCR reads. The sample yields about 190,000 distinct CDR3 sequences, over 30% seen once. Specimen: glioma tissue, nonneoplastic brain tissue, or PBMCs (not recorded which). These receptors all come from a human donor with low-grade glioma or glioblastoma, undergoing nonglioma brain surgery, or in good health (not recorded which). Both conserved end residues are part of each CDR3. Each record gives: clone size, CDR3 length, D gene, J gene, V gene, CDR3 DNA, CDR3 protein. A D gene is named only where the DNA matches it firmly. Size is omitted from some rows. Given values are once, few, many or a class for expanded clones.

>many|14|NA|TRBJ1-1|TRBV7-2
TGTGCCAGCAGCTTAGACGGGCCGGGCACTGAAGCTTTCTTT
CASSLDGPGTEAFF
>NA|16|TRBD2|TRBJ2-7|TRBV25-1
TGTGCCAGCAGTGATAGTCTAGCGGGAGGGCACTACGAGCAGTACTTC
CASSDSLAGGHYEQYF
>few|15|TRBD2|TRBJ2-7|TRBV4-3
TGCGCCAGCAGCCAAGGGCTCGGACTAGTGTACGAGCAGTACTTC
CASSQGLGLVYEQYF
>NA|14|TRBD2|TRBJ2-3|TRBV2
TGTGCCGGCAGTGAAATCGGGCTAGCGGGAGCGCAGTATTTT
CAGSEIGLAGAQYF
>many|14|TRBD2|TRBJ2-3|TRBV6-1
TGTGCCAGCAGGCGACGGGAGGGCACAGATACGCAGTATTTT
CASRRREGTDTQYF
>many|14|TRBD2|TRBJ2-4|TRBV7-9
TGTGCCAGCAGTTCCTGGACTAGCGGGGCTTCTCAGTACTTC
CASSSWTSGASQYF
>many|15|NA|TRBJ1-1|TRBV4-3
TGCGCCAGCAGCCAAGGAGGGGGGCAAGGTACTGAAGCTTTCTTT
CASSQGGGQGTEAFF
>many|15|NA|TRBJ1-1|TRBV5-8
TGTGCCAGCAGCTCTACCCCGACACAGAACACTGAAGCTTTCTTT
CASSSTPTQNTEAFF
>many|13|NA|TRBJ2-1|TRBV7-8
TGTGCCAGCAGCCCTCCCCCTTACAATGAGCAGTTCTTC
CASSPPPYNEQFF
>NA|15|TRBD2|TRBJ2-7|TRBV3-1
TGTGCCAGCAGCTATCAACGGGAGGCCTCCTACGGGCAGTACTTC
CASSYQREASYGQYF
>many|13|NA|TRBJ1-2|TRBV12-3/TRBV12-4
TGTGCCAGCAGCCGCTCAGACGTCTATGGCTACACCTTC
CASSRSDVYGYTF
>NA|13|TRBD1|TRBJ2-7|TRBV20-1
TGCAGTGCGGGTGGGGACAGCCCCTACGAGCAGTACTTC
CSAGGDSPYEQYF
>NA|14|TRBD1|TRBJ2-3|TRBV5-1
TGCGCCAGCGGACAGGGGGGAGGCCCAGATACGAAGTATTTT
CASGQGGGPDTKYF
>many|18|TRBD2|TRBJ2-7|TRBV4-1
TGCGCCAGCAGCCTGGGACTAGCGGGAGGGCCTAGGATCTACGAGCAGTACTTC
CASSLGLAGGPRIYEQYF
>few|14|NA|TRBJ2-5|TRBV29-1
TGCAGCGTTGAAGATCAGGTGGGAGTAGGGACCCAGTACTTC
CSVEDQVGVGTQYF
>few|11|NA|TRBJ1-3|TRBV30
TGTGCCTGGAGTCCCCGCGGCACCATATATTTT
CAWSPRGTIYF
>many|14|NA|TRBJ2-1|TRBV7-7
TGTGCTAGCAGCCCAACTAGTTCCTACAATGAGCAGTTCTTC
CASSPTSSYNEQFF
>NA|17|NA|TRBJ1-5|TRBV4-1
TGCGCCAGCAGCCAAGTCCCACTTGGGATTAGCAATCAGCCCCAGCATTTT
CASSQVPLGISNQPQHF
>many|14|NA|TRBJ2-2|TRBV20-1
TGCAGTGCCACGAAAGCCATGATGCTCGGGGAGCTGTTTTTT
CSATKAMMLGELFF
>NA|16|NA|TRBJ2-2|TRBV4-1
TGCGCCAGCAGCCAAGATAGGAACAGCAACACCGGGGAGCTGTTTTTT
CASSQDRNSNTGELFF
>NA|15|NA|TRBJ2-1|TRBV3-1
TGTGCCAGCAGCCAAGACAGGGTGGCCTACAATGAGCAGTTCTTC
CASSQDRVAYNEQFF
>many|13|NA|TRBJ1-2|TRBV20-1
TGCAGTGCTAGAGAGGCGACAGACTATGGCTACACCTTC
CSAREATDYGYTF
>NA|15|NA|TRBJ2-1|TRBV29-1
TGCAGCGTTGAAAAACGTCCGGGCTCCTACAATGAGCAGTTCTTC
CSVEKRPGSYNEQFF